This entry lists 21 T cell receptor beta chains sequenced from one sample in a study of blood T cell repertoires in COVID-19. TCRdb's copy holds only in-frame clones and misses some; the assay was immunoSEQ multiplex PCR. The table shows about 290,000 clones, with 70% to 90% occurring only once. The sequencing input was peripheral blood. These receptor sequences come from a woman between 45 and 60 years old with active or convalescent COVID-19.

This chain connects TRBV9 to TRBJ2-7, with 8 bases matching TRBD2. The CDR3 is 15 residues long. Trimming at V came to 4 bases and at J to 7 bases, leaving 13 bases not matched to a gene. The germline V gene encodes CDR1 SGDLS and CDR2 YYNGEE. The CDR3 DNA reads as TGTGCCAGCAGCCGGAACATAGCGGGACTAGGGGAGCAGTACTTC. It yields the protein CASSRNIAGLGEQYF.

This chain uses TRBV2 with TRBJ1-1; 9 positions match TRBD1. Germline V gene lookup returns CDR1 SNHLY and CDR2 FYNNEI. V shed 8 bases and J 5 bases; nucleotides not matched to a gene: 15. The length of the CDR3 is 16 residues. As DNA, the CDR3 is TGTGCCAGCCGAAAGGACAGGGGTCGTGTGAGGACTGAAGCTTTCTTT. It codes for CASRKDRGRVRTEAFF.

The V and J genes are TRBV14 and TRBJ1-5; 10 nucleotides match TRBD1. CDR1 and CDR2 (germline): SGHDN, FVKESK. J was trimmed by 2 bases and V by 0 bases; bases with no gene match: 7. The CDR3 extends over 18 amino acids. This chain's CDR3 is CASSQEGDRGRGNQPQHF. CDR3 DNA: TGTGCCAGCAGCCAAGAGGGGGACAGGGGTCGGGGCAATCAGCCCCAGCATTTT.

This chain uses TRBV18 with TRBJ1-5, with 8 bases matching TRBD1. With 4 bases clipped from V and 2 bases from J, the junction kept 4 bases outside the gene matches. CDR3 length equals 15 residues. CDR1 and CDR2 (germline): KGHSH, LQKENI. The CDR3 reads CASSQDREGNQPQHF. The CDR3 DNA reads TGTGCCAGCTCACAGGACAGGGAAGGCAATCAGCCCCAGCATTTT.

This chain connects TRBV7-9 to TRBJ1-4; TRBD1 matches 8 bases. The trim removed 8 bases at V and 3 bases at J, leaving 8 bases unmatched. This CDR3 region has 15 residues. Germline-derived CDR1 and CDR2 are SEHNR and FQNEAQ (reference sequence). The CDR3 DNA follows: TGTGCCAGCGGTCAGGGGGCGCAGGCTAATGAAAAACTGTTTTTT. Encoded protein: CASGQGAQANEKLFF.

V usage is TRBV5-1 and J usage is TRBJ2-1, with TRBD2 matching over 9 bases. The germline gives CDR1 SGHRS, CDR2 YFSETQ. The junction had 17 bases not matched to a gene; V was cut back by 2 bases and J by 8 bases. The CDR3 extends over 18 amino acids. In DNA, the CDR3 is TGCGCCAGCAGCTTTCCCCGGGGCGCGGGAGCGGGGGGAGATGAGCAGTTCTTC. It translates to CASSFPRGAGAGGDEQFF.

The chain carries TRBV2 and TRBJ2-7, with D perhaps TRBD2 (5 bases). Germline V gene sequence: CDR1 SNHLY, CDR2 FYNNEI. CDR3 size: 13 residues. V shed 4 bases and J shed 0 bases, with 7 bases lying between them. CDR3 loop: CASSGEGSYEQYF. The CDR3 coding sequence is TGTGCCAGCAGTGGTGAGGGCTCCTACGAGCAGTACTTC. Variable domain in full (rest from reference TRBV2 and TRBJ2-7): EPEVTQTPSHQVTQMGQEVILRCVPISNHLYFYWYRQILGQKVEFLVSFYNNEISEKSEIFDDQFSVERPDGSNFTLKIRSTKLEDSAMYFCASSGEGSYEQYFGPGTRLTVT.

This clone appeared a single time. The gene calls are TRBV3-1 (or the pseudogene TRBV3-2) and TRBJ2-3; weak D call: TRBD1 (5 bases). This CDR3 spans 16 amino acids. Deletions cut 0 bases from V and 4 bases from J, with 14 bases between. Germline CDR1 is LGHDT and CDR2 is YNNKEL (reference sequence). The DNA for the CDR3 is TGTGCCAGCAGCCAAGATCAAAGACAGCGATCAGATACGCAGTATTTT. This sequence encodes CASSQDQRQRSDTQYF.

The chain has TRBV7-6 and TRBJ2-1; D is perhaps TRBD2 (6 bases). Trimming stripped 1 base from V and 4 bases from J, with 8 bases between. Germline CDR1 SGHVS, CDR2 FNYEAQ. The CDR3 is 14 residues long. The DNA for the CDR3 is TGTGCCAGCAGCTTAGTGGGACTTTACAATGAGCAGTTCTTC. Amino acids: CASSLVGLYNEQFF.

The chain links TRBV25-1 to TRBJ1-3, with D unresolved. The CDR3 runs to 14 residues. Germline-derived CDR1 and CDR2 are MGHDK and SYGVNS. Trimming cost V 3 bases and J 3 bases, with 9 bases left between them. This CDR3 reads CASSDSLSGNTIYF. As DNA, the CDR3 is TGTGCCAGCAGTGATTCCCTTAGTGGAAACACCATATATTTT.

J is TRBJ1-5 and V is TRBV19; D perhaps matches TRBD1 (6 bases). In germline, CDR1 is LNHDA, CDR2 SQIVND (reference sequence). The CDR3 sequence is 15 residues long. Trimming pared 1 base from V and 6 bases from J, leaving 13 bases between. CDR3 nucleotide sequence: TGTGCCAGTAGTATAGGACAGGTAGGGAGTCAGCCCCAGCATTTT. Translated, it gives CASSIGQVGSQPQHF.

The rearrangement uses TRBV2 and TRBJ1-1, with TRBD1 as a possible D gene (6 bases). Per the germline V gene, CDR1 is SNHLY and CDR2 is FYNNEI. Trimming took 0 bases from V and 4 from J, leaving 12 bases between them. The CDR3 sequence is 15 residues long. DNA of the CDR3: TGTGCCAGCAGTGAAGCCCCAGGGGCGGGCACTGAAGCTTTCTTT. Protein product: CASSEAPGAGTEAFF.

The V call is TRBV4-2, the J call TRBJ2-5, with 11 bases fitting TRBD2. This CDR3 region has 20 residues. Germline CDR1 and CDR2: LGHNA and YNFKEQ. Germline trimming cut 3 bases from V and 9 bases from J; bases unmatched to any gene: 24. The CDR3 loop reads CASSQEINYSSGRGRGAQYF. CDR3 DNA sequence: TGTGCCAGCAGCCAGGAGATCAACTATAGTAGCGGGAGGGGGAGAGGAGCCCAGTACTTC.

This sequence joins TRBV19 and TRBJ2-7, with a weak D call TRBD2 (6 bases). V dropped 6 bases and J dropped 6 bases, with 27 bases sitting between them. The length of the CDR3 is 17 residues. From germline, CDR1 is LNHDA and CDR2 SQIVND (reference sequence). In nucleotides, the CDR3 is TGTGCCAGTAGCCAAGCCCCTTCCGGGACTTGGAACGCCGAGCAGTACTTC. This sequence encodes CASSQAPSGTWNAEQYF. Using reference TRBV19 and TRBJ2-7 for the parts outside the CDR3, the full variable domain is DGGITQSPKYLFRKEGQNVTLSCEQNLNHDAMYWYRQDPGQGLRLIYYSQIVNDFQKGDIAEGYSVSREKKESFPLTVTSAQKNPTAFYLCASSQAPSGTWNAEQYFGPGTRLTVT.

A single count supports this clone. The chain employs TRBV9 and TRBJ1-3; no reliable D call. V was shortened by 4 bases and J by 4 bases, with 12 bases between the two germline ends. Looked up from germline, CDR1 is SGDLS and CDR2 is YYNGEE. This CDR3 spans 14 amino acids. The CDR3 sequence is CASSILPAGNTIYF. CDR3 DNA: TGTGCCAGCAGCATCCTCCCCGCGGGAAACACCATATATTTT.

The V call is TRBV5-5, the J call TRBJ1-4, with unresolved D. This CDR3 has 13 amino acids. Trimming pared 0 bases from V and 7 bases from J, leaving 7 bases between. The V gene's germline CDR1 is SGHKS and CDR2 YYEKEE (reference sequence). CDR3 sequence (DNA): TGTGCCAGCAGCTTGGCGAGGAGTGAAAAACTGTTTTTT. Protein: CASSLARSEKLFF. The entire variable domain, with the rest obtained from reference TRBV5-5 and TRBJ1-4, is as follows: DAGVTQSPTHLIKTRGQQVTLRCSPISGHKSVSWYQQVLGQGPQFIFQYYEKEERGRGNFPDRFSARQFPNYSSELNVNALLLGDSALYLCASSLARSEKLFFGSGTQLSVL.

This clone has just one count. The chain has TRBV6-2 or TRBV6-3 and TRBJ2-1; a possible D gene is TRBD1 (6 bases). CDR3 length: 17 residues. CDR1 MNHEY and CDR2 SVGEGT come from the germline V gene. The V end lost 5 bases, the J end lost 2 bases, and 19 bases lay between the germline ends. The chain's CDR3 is CASSVPYRERAYNEQFF. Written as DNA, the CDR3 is TGTGCCAGCAGTGTCCCCTACAGGGAGAGGGCCTACAATGAGCAGTTCTTC.

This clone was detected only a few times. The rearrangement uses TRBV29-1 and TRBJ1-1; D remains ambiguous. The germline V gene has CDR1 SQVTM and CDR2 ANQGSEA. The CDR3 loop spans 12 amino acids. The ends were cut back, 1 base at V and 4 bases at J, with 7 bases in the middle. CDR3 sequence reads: CSVEGEGTEAFF. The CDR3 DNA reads TGCAGCGTTGAAGGGGAGGGCACTGAAGCTTTCTTT.

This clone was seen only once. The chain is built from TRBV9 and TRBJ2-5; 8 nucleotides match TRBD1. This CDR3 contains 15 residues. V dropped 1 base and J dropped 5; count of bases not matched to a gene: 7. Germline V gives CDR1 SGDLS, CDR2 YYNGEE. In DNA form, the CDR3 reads TGTGCCAGCAGCGTATCTACAGGGGGAATGGAGACCCAGTACTTC. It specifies CASSVSTGGMETQYF.

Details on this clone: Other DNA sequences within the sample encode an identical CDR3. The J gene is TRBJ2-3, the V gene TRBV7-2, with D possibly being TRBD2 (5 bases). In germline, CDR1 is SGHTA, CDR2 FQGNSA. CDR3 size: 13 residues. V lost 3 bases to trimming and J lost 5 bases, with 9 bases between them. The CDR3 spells CASSLRRQDTQYF. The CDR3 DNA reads TGTGCCAGCAGCTTGAGGAGGCAAGATACGCAGTATTTT.

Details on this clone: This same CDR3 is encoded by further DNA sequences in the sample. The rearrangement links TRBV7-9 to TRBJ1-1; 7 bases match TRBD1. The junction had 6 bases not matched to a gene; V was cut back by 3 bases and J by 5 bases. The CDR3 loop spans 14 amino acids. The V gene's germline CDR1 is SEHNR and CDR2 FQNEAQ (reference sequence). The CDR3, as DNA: TGTGCCAGCAGCTTGGGACAGAGCCCGACTGAAGCTTTCTTT. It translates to CASSLGQSPTEAFF. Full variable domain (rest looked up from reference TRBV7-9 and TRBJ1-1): DTGVSQNPRHKITKRGQNVTFRCDPISEHNRLYWYRQTLGQGPEFLTYFQNEAQLEKSRLLSDRFSAERPKGSFSTLEIQRTEQGDSAMYLCASSLGQSPTEAFFGQGTRLTVV.